The TCR beta chain under discussion was sequenced for a study of cytomegalovirus exposure and HLA in healthy donors (TCRdb year 2017). The study in broad terms: A later analysis indicated that the 130 or so validation repertoires were generated on the platform also employed for the roughly 650 repertoires of the first cohort. The study aimed to test whether cataloging public T cell receptors could reveal signatures of past pathogen exposure. To predict cytomegalovirus infection status, the study combined high-throughput TCR immunosequencing, statistical association of individual TCRs with disease status, and machine learning. Besides the first cohort of approximately 710 subjects, a separate validation cohort made up of some 110 different subjects was used.

Libraries were prepared through the immunoSEQ multiplex PCR assay. Per the source publication's procedure: A statistical classification framework was built to diagnose cytomegalovirus status from the catalog of TCR beta chain sequences. TCRdb carries this immuneACCESS record with in-frame sequences only. Its versions omit some clonotypes, under half of them owing to an unresolved V gene in the studies checked, with the rest unexplained. That table furnishes V, J and clone size, whereas the DNA furnished D and trimming. Across this sample there are under 150,000 clones, with about 88% seen only once. Approximately 10% of the sample belongs to the ten largest clones. Beyond this particular receptor, the publication reports: While some public TCRs were present in many individuals, most TCR sequences turned up only very rarely across donors. Subsequent analysis determined that TCRs grouped into clusters in the first cohort also showed a tendency toward co-occurrence across the 120 validation repertoires, and roughly 95% of cluster scores exceeded 0. In vitro tests confirmed that a few of the cytomegalovirus-associated TCR beta chains recognize cytomegalovirus antigens. A total of about 180 TCR beta chains were listed by the study as associated with cytomegalovirus. The authors suggested that the approach could potentially be generalized to other disease states and immunological phenotypes. Cytomegalovirus status was reported to be diagnosed by the classifier with high specificity and sensitivity in both the original and validation cohorts. All 120 or so repertoires were used to score co-occurrence in the validation cohort in a later analysis, because that analysis had no HLA typing for the cohort.

The CDR3 starts with the cysteine, ends with the phenylalanine, and has 14 residues. CDR3 DNA is the only sequence kept; it has 42 bases, read in frame from the first base. As encoded in the germline V gene, CDR1 is SGHTS while CDR2 is YDEGEE. The trim is 2 bases for V and 5 bases for J, with a gap of 8 bases between the germline ends. A few counts support this clone. The antigen it binds to is not known. Within one base of it there is no much larger clone, and no base qualities were kept. This sample includes further DNA sequences coding for the same CDR3. Separate from the roughly 650-subject first cohort, the validation cohort of roughly 110 subjects was the group to which the donors belonged.

Material: PBMCs. The sequence came from a young man in good health and CMV-seropositive. The chain is assembled from TRBV5-8 and TRBJ1-6; no D gene can be assigned with confidence. The CDR3 region reads CASSFRGDNSPLHF. DNA sequence: TGTGCCAGCAGCTTTCGCGGTGATAATTCACCCCTCCACTTT.